The 27 T cell receptor beta chains presented below share a single source sample, sequenced in a study of cytomegalovirus exposure and HLA in healthy donors. PCR employed 60 Vbeta and 13 Jbeta primers. The repertoire was sequenced with immunoSEQ multiplex PCR; TCRdb's copy has only in-frame clones and lacks some. This sample yields approximately 170,000 clones, of which approximately 73% are seen a single time; roughly 1.4% belongs to the top ten. Sequenced input: PBMCs. All receptors come from a man in his fifties or sixties in good health and CMV-seronegative.

The V gene is TRBV5-5, the J gene TRBJ1-1, with D maybe TRBD1 (6 bases). Germline V lookup: CDR1 SGHKS, CDR2 YYEKEE (reference sequence). Trimming stripped 7 bases from V and 2 bases from J, with 18 bases between. This CDR3 has 15 residues. CDR3 amino acids: CASSRDIRENTEAFF. The CDR3 nucleotides read TGTGCCAGCTCCCGGGACATACGGGAAAACACTGAAGCTTTCTTT. Drawing the rest from reference TRBV5-5 and TRBJ1-1, the complete variable domain is DAGVTQSPTHLIKTRGQQVTLRCSPISGHKSVSWYQQVLGQGPQFIFQYYEKEERGRGNFPDRFSARQFPNYSSELNVNALLLGDSALYLCASSRDIRENTEAFFGQGTRLTVV.

The chain carries TRBV27 and TRBJ2-4; unclear D gene. The CDR3 loop spans 16 amino acids. V lost 3 bases, J lost 7 bases, and 19 bases lay in between. Germline V gene data show CDR1 as MNHEY and CDR2 as SMNVEV (reference sequence). For the CDR3, the DNA is TGTGCCAGCAGTTTCTCTGGCGGCGGCCCGAATAACATTCAGTACTTC. Its protein is CASSFSGGGPNNIQYF.

This chain joins TRBV6-6 and TRBJ2-7; possibly TRBD2 for D (6 bases). This CDR3 is 14 amino acids long. Germline V gene lookup returns CDR1 MNHNY and CDR2 SVGAGI (reference sequence). The V end lost 8 bases, the J end lost 3 bases, and 17 bases lay between the germline ends. The CDR3 region has the DNA TGTGCCAGCTCCCCGGCGGGGAGAAACTACGAGCAGTACTTC. Protein: CASSPAGRNYEQYF.

This clone appeared a few times. This rearrangement joins TRBV25-1 to TRBJ1-2, with 9 bases identical to TRBD1. After removal of 5 bases from V and 6 bases from J, the junction contained 7 bases not matched to a gene. CDR1 is MGHDK and CDR2 is SYGVNS in the germline V gene. The CDR3 has 14 amino acids. This CDR3 is CASSPTGGSHGYTF. The CDR3 nucleotides read TGTGCCAGCAGTCCGACAGGGGGTTCTCATGGCTACACCTTC.

V gene TRBV6-1 combines with J gene TRBJ2-7, with a weak D call TRBD1 (5 bases). This CDR3 has 14 amino acids. Trimming took off 7 bases at V and 3 bases at J, with 16 bases between the two ends. Germline CDR1 is MNHNS and CDR2 is SASEGT. The CDR3 DNA sequence: TGTGCCAGCACCCCAGGTGGCAGGGTCTACGAGCAGTACTTC. It translates to CASTPGGRVYEQYF.

This rearrangement joins TRBV5-5 to TRBJ2-1, with D possibly TRBD2 on 6 matching bases. CDR1 is SGHKS and CDR2 is YYEKEE in the germline V gene (reference sequence). The CDR3 length is 14 residues. V lost 1 base, J lost 7 bases, and 12 bases lay in between. The CDR3 loop is CASSLIPGENEQFF. The DNA for the CDR3 is TGTGCCAGCAGCTTGATTCCGGGGGAAAATGAGCAGTTCTTC.

The chain employs TRBV18 and TRBJ2-1; 10 positions agree with TRBD1. CDR1 and CDR2 (germline): KGHSH, LQKENI. V was clipped by 4 bases and J by 7 bases; unmatched bases: 13. The CDR3 has 17 residues. The chain's CDR3 is CASSLNTPGTGVNEQFF. The CDR3 DNA follows: TGTGCCAGCTCACTCAATACCCCCGGGACAGGGGTGAATGAGCAGTTCTTC.

This clone has more than one count but fewer than ten. Sequence at one end of the junction differs from germline and may be a read error. This chain uses TRBV7-9 with TRBJ2-7, with 9 bases aligning to TRBD1. Per the germline V gene, CDR1 is SEHNR and CDR2 is FQNEAQ (reference sequence). This CDR3 spans 11 amino acids. The CDR3 loop reads CASSSQGATWF. The CDR3 DNA reads as TGTGCCAGCAGCTCACAGGGGGCCACATGGTTC.

This rearrangement joins TRBV6-5 to TRBJ1-3; D is perhaps TRBD1 (6 bases). This CDR3 spans 15 amino acids. The germline gives CDR1 MNHEY, CDR2 SVGAGI. V gave up 2 bases and J gave up 4 bases, with 12 bases separating them. In DNA form, the CDR3 reads TGTGCCAGCAGTTACCAACAGGGTAGCGGAAACACCATATATTTT. It translates to CASSYQQGSGNTIYF.

About this clone: Other DNA sequences in the same sample also yield this CDR3. The V call is TRBV2, the J call TRBJ1-1; 7 bases are a match to TRBD1. Germline V gene data show CDR1 as SNHLY and CDR2 as FYNNEI. Germline trimming cut 5 bases from V and 2 bases from J; bases unmatched to any gene: 2. The CDR3 has 13 amino acids. Here the CDR3 DNA reads TGTGCCAGCAGTAGACAGGGTAACACTGAAGCTTTCTTT. Its translation is CASSRQGNTEAFF. Drawing the rest from reference TRBV2 and TRBJ1-1, the complete variable domain is EPEVTQTPSHQVTQMGQEVILRCVPISNHLYFYWYRQILGQKVEFLVSFYNNEISEKSEIFDDQFSVERPDGSNFTLKIRSTKLEDSAMYFCASSRQGNTEAFFGQGTRLTVV.

This clone was seen a handful of times. The chain couples TRBV5-4 to TRBJ2-4; 9 bases are a match to TRBD1. V shed 0 bases, J shed 6 bases, and the junction held 1 base outside the gene matches. The germline gives CDR1 SGHNT, CDR2 YYREEE (reference sequence). This CDR3 is built from 14 residues. Here the CDR3 reads CASSLGTGANIQYF. The DNA for the CDR3 is TGTGCCAGCAGCTTGGGGACAGGGGCAAACATTCAGTACTTC.

The chain recombines TRBV7-2 with TRBJ1-3, with D maybe TRBD1 (6 bases). The V and J ends lost 2 bases and 8 bases respectively, with 10 bases between them. Germline-derived CDR1 and CDR2 are SGHTA and FQGNSA. The CDR3 extends over 13 amino acids. The CDR3 is CASSLTGRDTIYF. In DNA form, the CDR3 reads TGTGCCAGCAGCTTAACAGGGAGGGACACCATATATTTT.

The chain recombines TRBV27 with TRBJ2-5, with TRBD2 identical over 13 bases. Germline lookup yields CDR1 MNHEY and CDR2 SMNVEV (reference sequence). The length of the CDR3 is 18 residues. The V and J ends lost 5 bases and 5 bases, in that order; junction bases with no gene match: 14. CDR3: CASSQRLAGGVLGETQYF. CDR3 in DNA: TGTGCCAGCAGTCAACGACTAGCGGGGGGTGTTCTGGGGGAGACCCAGTACTTC.

This clone was observed a handful of times. The CDR3 here is CASSVEGNSGGAGNEQFF. The CDR3 DNA reads TGTGCCAGCAGCGTAGAGGGAAATAGCGGGGGGGCGGGGAATGAGCAGTTCTTC. V is TRBV9 and J is TRBJ2-1, with 11 positions matching TRBD2. The CDR3 is 18 amino acids. The germline V gene has CDR1 SGDLS and CDR2 YYNGEE. With 0 bases clipped from V and 7 bases from J, the junction kept 12 bases outside the gene matches.

V and J are TRBV25-1 and TRBJ2-2, with 7 bases that match TRBD2. The CDR3 covers 18 residues. Per the germline V gene, CDR1 is MGHDK and CDR2 is SYGVNS. The J segment lost 3 bases and the V segment lost 2 bases, leaving 12 bases of the junction unmatched. CDR3 in amino acids: CASSEPQGGVSDTGELFF. DNA for the CDR3: TGTGCCAGCAGTGAACCGCAGGGAGGGGTTTCGGACACCGGGGAGCTGTTTTTT.

V is TRBV5-1 and J is TRBJ1-2; 8 nucleotides line up with TRBD1. The length of the CDR3 is 16 residues. CDR1 and CDR2 (germline): SGHRS, YFSETQ. With V trimmed by 5 bases and J by 7 bases, 16 bases remained unmatched. Here the CDR3 DNA reads TGCGCCAGCAGTCCACTTACGACAGGGGACAGAGGTGGCTACACCTTC. Amino acid sequence: CASSPLTTGDRGGYTF.

V usage is TRBV6-5 and J usage is TRBJ1-2; TRBD1 agrees at 8 bases. The germline gives CDR1 MNHEY, CDR2 SVGAGI. The CDR3 consists of 14 residues. Trimming removed 7 bases from V and 8 bases from J; junction bases left unmatched: 12. DNA for the CDR3: TGTGCCAGCAAGCCGGGACAGGTGATGTGGGGCTACACCTTC. Amino acid sequence: CASKPGQVMWGYTF.

The chain joins TRBV13 to TRBJ2-7, with 11 bases aligning to TRBD2. The germline gives CDR1 PRHDT, CDR2 FYEKMQ (reference sequence). The CDR3 has 17 amino acids. V was pared by 0 bases and J by 5 bases, with 9 bases of the junction left unmatched. CDR3 nucleotide sequence: TGTGCCAGCAGCTTAGGTGAGACTAGCGGGGTAGGACACGAGCAGTACTTC. Its translation is CASSLGETSGVGHEQYF.

This clone showed up just a few times. The genes are TRBV6-5 and TRBJ1-1; D is uncertain. Germline values: CDR1 MNHEY, CDR2 SVGAGI. There are 13 residues in the CDR3. V lost 8 bases and J 6 bases, leaving 16 bases between the germline ends. Here the CDR3 reads CASARVLSAEAFF. CDR3 sequence (DNA): TGTGCCAGCGCGCGGGTCCTCAGCGCTGAAGCTTTCTTT.

The chain has TRBV29-1 and TRBJ1-1; D remains unclear. Trimming took 6 bases from V and 3 from J, leaving 17 bases between them. The CDR3 covers 14 residues. The germline CDR1 and CDR2 sequences are SQVTM and ANQGSEA. For the CDR3, the DNA is TGCAGCGTGGGAGCGGACCCAACGGACACTGAAGCTTTCTTT. Translating gives CSVGADPTDTEAFF.

The CDR3 region is CASSQAGQISTDTQYF. CDR3 coding DNA: TGCGCCAGCAGCCAGGCGGGGCAAATTAGCACAGATACGCAGTATTTT. V gene TRBV4-1 combines with J gene TRBJ2-3; tentative D call: TRBD2 (6 bases). Germline values: CDR1 MGHRA, CDR2 YSYEKL. This CDR3 is built from 16 residues. V dropped 3 bases and J dropped 0 bases, with 13 bases sitting between them.

The chain carries TRBV5-1 and TRBJ2-2; weak D call: TRBD1 (6 bases). Trimming left V 0 bases short and J 6 bases short, with 12 bases between. Germline V gives CDR1 SGHRS, CDR2 YFSETQ. The CDR3 has 15 residues. CDR3 loop: CASSLATTGSGELFF. The CDR3 bases are TGCGCCAGCAGCTTGGCAACTACAGGGTCCGGGGAGCTGTTTTTT.

The V call is TRBV7-7, the J call TRBJ2-2; 7 bases are a match to TRBD2. There are 15 residues in the CDR3. Per germline, CDR1 SSHAT and CDR2 FNYEAQ (reference sequence). V lost 2 bases, J lost 1 base, and 1 base stayed unmatched. The DNA for the CDR3 is TGTGCCAGCAGCTTATCGGGGGGGAACACCGGGGAGCTGTTTTTT. It encodes CASSLSGGNTGELFF. The variable domain in full, completed from reference TRBV7-7 and TRBJ2-2, reads GAGVSQSPRYKVTKRGQDVTLRCDPISSHATLYWYQQALGQGPEFLTYFNYEAQPDKSGLPSDRFSAERPEGSISTLTIQRTEQRDSAMYRCASSLSGGNTGELFFGEGSRLTVL.

DNA for the CDR3: TGTGCCAGCAGTGGGGGGGTAGGCTCACGGGGCTACACCTTC. It encodes CASSGGVGSRGYTF. The V call is TRBV6-1, the J call TRBJ1-2; the D gene is possibly TRBD1 (5 bases). This CDR3 has 14 residues. Trimming removed 4 bases at V and 8 bases at J, with 17 bases between. Germline values: CDR1 MNHNS, CDR2 SASEGT.

The count of this clone is one. CDR3: CASSLERRNTEAFF. CDR3 bases: TGCGCCAGCAGCTTGGAGCGGCGGAACACTGAAGCTTTCTTT. This chain uses TRBV5-1 with TRBJ1-1; no clear D. Trimming took off 0 bases at V and 1 base at J, with 7 bases between the two ends. The V gene's germline CDR1 is SGHRS and CDR2 YFSETQ. This CDR3 has 14 amino acids. Full variable domain (missing parts from reference TRBV5-1 and TRBJ1-1): KAGVTQTPRYLIKTRGQQVTLSCSPISGHRSVSWYQQTPGQGLQFLFEYFSETQRNKGNFPGRFSGRQFSNSRSEMNVSTLELGDSALYLCASSLERRNTEAFFGQGTRLTVV.

The chain has TRBV19 and TRBJ1-5; TRBD1 is a possible D gene (5 bases). The V and J ends lost 4 bases and 2 bases respectively, with 15 bases between them. Germline-derived CDR1 and CDR2 are LNHDA and SQIVND (reference sequence). The CDR3 is 16 residues long. As DNA, the CDR3 is TGTGCCAGTAGTAAATATACGGGGGTCGGCAATCAGCCCCAGCATTTT. This sequence encodes CASSKYTGVGNQPQHF. The full variable domain, in which reference TRBV19 and TRBJ1-5 provide the parts outside the CDR3, is DGGITQSPKYLFRKEGQNVTLSCEQNLNHDAMYWYRQDPGQGLRLIYYSQIVNDFQKGDIAEGYSVSREKKESFPLTVTSAQKNPTAFYLCASSKYTGVGNQPQHFGDGTRLSIL.

A single count supports this clone. The rearrangement uses TRBV7-2 and TRBJ1-6; TRBD1 matches 10 bases. The V and J ends lost 4 bases and 6 bases, in that order; junction bases with no gene match: 3. Germline-derived CDR1 and CDR2 are SGHTA and FQGNSA. The CDR3 is 15 residues long. The DNA of the CDR3 is TGTGCCAGCAGCTCCGGACAGGGGGGTAATTCACCCCTCCACTTT. Protein product: CASSSGQGGNSPLHF.